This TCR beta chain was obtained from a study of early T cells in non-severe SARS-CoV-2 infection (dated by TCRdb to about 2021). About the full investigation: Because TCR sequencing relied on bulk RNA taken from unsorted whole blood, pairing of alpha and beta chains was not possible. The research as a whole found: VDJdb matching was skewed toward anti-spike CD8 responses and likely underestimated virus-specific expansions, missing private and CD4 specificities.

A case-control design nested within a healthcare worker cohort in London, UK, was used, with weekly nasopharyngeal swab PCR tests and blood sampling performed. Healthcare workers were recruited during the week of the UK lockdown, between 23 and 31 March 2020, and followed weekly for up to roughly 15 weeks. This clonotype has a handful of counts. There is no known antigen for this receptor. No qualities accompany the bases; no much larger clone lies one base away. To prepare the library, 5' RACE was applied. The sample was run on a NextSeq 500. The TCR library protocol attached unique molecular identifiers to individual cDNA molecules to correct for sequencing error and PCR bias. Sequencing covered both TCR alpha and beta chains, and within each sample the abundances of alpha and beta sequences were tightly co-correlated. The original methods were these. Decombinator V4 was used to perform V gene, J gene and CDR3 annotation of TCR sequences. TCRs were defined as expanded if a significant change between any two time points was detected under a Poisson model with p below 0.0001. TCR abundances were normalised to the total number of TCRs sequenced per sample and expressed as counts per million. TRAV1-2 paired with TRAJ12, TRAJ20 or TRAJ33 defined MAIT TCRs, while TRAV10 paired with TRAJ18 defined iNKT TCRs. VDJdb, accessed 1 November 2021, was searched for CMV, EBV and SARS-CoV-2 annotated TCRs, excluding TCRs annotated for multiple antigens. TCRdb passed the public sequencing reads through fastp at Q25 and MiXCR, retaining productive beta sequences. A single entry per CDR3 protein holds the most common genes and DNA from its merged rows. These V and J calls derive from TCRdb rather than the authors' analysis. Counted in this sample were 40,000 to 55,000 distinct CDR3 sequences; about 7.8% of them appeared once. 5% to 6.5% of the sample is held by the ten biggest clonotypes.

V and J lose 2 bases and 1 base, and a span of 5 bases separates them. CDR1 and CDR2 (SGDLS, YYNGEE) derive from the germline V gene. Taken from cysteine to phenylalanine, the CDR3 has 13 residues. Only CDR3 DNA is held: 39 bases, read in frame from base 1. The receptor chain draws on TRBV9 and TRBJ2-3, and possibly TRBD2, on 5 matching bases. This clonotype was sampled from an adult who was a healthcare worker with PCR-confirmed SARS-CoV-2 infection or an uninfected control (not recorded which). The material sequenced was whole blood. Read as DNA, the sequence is TGTGCCAGCAGCGTCGGGGGCACAGATACGCAGTATTTT. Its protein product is CASSVGGTDTQYF.